This T cell receptor beta chain originates from a study of siplizumab effects on memory and regulatory T cells. General study points: Researchers could map only a minor fraction of alloreactive clones to unstimulated subsets. Mappable alloreactive CD4+ clones came from Treg cells around three quarters of the time on average with siplizumab, against roughly 27% in controls. Memory T cells appeared less diverse than naive cells, which seemed to contribute substantially to alloresponse.

On this clone: Its antigen remains unidentified.

Each sample had 80,000 to 100,000 TCR templates assayed. Clones were sequenced by immunoSEQ multiplex PCR, and TCRdb holds only the in-frame ones, with some missing. The sample has about 94,000 clones, 85% to 95% seen once. Deletions cut 3 bases from V and 4 bases from J, with 10 bases between. The CDR3 loop spans 13 amino acids. Looked up from germline, CDR1 is SGHKS and CDR2 is YYEKEE (reference sequence). This chain uses TRBV5-5 with TRBJ1-2; D is undetermined. The material sequenced was non-Treg CD4+ T cells sorted from blood. This TCR derives from a human donor in good health. The CDR3, as DNA: TGTGCCAGCAGCTCGGACGGGCCCTATGGCTACACCTTC. The encoded protein is CASSSDGPYGYTF.